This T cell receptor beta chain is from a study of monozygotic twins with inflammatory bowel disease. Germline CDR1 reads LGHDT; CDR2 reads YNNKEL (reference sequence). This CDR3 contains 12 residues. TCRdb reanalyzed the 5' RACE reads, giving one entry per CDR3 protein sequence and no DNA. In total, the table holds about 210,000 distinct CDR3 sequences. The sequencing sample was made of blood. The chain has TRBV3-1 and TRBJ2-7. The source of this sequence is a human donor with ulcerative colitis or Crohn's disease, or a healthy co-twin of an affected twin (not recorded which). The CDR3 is CASSPGRTEQYF.